This section outlines one T cell receptor beta chain sequence together with its context. As handled by the study authors: Researchers report that nucleated cell counts were estimated from reference gene primer amplification. Sequenced by immunoSEQ multiplex PCR; TCRdb stores in-frame clones only, minus some. The DNA gave D and trimming, while V, J and clone size come from that table. The table shows about 160,000 clones, with approximately 82% occurring only once. This sample was included in a study of blood T cell repertoires in COVID-19. Study-wide background: From the United States, Italy and Spain came samples of acute and convalescent COVID-19. PBMCs, B-cell-depleted T cells, or T cells were the source of the cDNA or gDNA that made up the material.

Trimming pared 4 bases from V and 1 base from J, leaving 15 bases between. The CDR3 has 15 amino acids. From germline, CDR1 is SGHKS and CDR2 YYEKEE (reference sequence). Specimen: peripheral blood. The sequence derives from a woman older than 75 with acute or convalescent COVID-19. The chain recombines TRBV5-5 with TRBJ2-7; D may be TRBD1 (6 bases). The CDR3 reads CASSLKGENSYEQYF. Here the CDR3 DNA reads TGTGCCAGCAGCCTAAAGGGGGAGAATTCCTACGAGCAGTACTTC.